The 14 T cell receptor beta chains in this list originate from one sample, sequenced in a study of PD-1 blockade in classical Hodgkin lymphoma. The time point was: cycle 4 day 1 (C4D1), after 6 weeks of nivolumab. With no exception, relapse followed autologous stem cell transplantation in all patients, and brentuximab vedotin exposure varied. The assay was immunoSEQ multiplex PCR, and TCRdb's table has in-frame clones only and misses some. The sample yields 64,000 or so clones, about 90% seen once. This specimen consisted of peripheral blood mononuclear cells (PBMCs), obtained before the fourth cycle of nivolumab. The receptors were gathered from a human donor with classical Hodgkin lymphoma.

The CDR3 reads CAWSGTMNTEAFF. CDR3 bases: TGTGCCTGGTCCGGGACAATGAACACTGAAGCTTTCTTT. J is TRBJ1-1 and V is TRBV30; tentative D call: TRBD1 (6 bases). V lost 5 bases, J lost 0 bases, and 10 bases lay in between. Per germline, CDR1 GTSNPN and CDR2 SVGIG (reference sequence). The CDR3 has 13 residues.

The chain has TRBV29-1 and TRBJ2-1; D possibly matches TRBD1 or TRBD2 (6 bases each). This CDR3 is 13 amino acids long. Trimming stripped 0 bases from V and 8 bases from J, with 11 bases between. Germline V gene sequence: CDR1 SQVTM, CDR2 ANQGSEA. The chain's CDR3 is CSVEDRGGHEQFF. The CDR3 bases are TGCAGCGTTGAAGATCGAGGGGGGCATGAGCAGTTCTTC.

This sequence joins TRBV14 and TRBJ1-2; TRBD1 agrees at 8 bases. The V gene's germline CDR1 is SGHDN and CDR2 FVKESK. The length of the CDR3 is 19 residues. The V gene end was trimmed by 0 bases and the J gene end by 4 bases; junction bases not matched to a gene: 16. CDR3 coding DNA: TGTGCCAGCAGCCAAGATACTAGGACAGGGAGGGTTGACGGCTATGGCTACACCTTC. Its translation is CASSQDTRTGRVDGYGYTF. The full variable domain, its missing parts supplied by reference TRBV14 and TRBJ1-2, is EAGVTQFPSHSVIEKGQTVTLRCDPISGHDNLYWYRRVMGKEIKFLLHFVKESKQDESGMPNNRFLAERTGGTYSTLKVQPAELEDSGVYFCASSQDTRTGRVDGYGYTFGSGTRLTVV.

The J gene is TRBJ1-2, the V gene TRBV9, with D unresolved. V gave up 5 bases and J gave up 3 bases, with 5 bases separating them. CDR3 length: 11 residues. The germline V gene encodes CDR1 SGDLS and CDR2 YYNGEE. This CDR3 reads CASRGDYGYTF. In DNA, the CDR3 is TGTGCCAGCAGGGGTGACTATGGCTACACCTTC.

The chain links TRBV27 to TRBJ1-5, with D hard to call. CDR3 size: 13 residues. Trimming took 6 bases from V and 0 from J, leaving 6 bases between them. Germline V gene sequence: CDR1 MNHEY, CDR2 SMNVEV (reference sequence). The CDR3 sequence: CASRKGSNQPQHF. In DNA, the CDR3 is TGTGCCAGCAGAAAGGGTAGCAATCAGCCCCAGCATTTT.

The V and J genes are TRBV6-5 and TRBJ1-3; D is uncertain. The length of the CDR3 is 15 residues. The germline gives CDR1 MNHEY, CDR2 SVGAGI. V lost 7 bases and J lost 0, with 13 bases in between. The CDR3 loop is CASILTLTSGNTIYF. The DNA for the CDR3 is TGTGCCAGCATTTTGACACTTACCTCTGGAAACACCATATATTTT.

The J gene is TRBJ1-2, the V gene TRBV30; possibly TRBD1 for D (6 bases). CDR3 size: 12 residues. V shed 4 bases and J shed 7 bases, with 13 bases lying between them. Germline V gives CDR1 GTSNPN, CDR2 SVGIG (reference sequence). The CDR3 protein is CAWTQGGRGYTF. The CDR3 coding sequence is TGTGCCTGGACCCAAGGGGGTCGTGGCTACACCTTC.

The rearrangement links TRBV13 to TRBJ2-1; 12 positions match TRBD2. Trimming cost V 5 bases and J 10 bases; bases outside gene matches: 9. This CDR3 is built from 15 residues. CDR1 is PRHDT and CDR2 is FYEKMQ in the germline V gene (reference sequence). The CDR3, as DNA: TGTGCCAGCAGCGTACGACTAGCGGGGGCTCACGAGCAGTTCTTC. Protein: CASSVRLAGAHEQFF.

The chain is built from TRBV27 and TRBJ2-7; D unclear. V was trimmed by 7 bases and J by 3 bases, leaving 1 base between them. CDR1 and CDR2 (germline): MNHEY, SMNVEV (reference sequence). This CDR3 is 9 amino acids long. The CDR3 region has the DNA TGTGCCAGCAACTACGAGCAGTACTTC. Translation: CASNYEQYF.

V and J are TRBV12-5 and TRBJ1-1; 10 nucleotides match TRBD1. V shed 3 bases, J shed 3 bases, and the junction held 4 bases outside the gene matches. CDR3 length: 15 residues. Germline values: CDR1 LGHNT, CDR2 FRNRAP. This chain's CDR3 is CASGFQGTGDTEAFF. CDR3 DNA: TGTGCTAGTGGTTTTCAGGGGACAGGGGACACTGAAGCTTTCTTT.

The chain carries TRBV4-2 and TRBJ1-3; 10 bases match TRBD1. The V and J ends lost 7 bases and 4 bases, in that order; junction bases with no gene match: 13. Germline V lookup: CDR1 LGHNA, CDR2 YNFKEQ. The CDR3 sequence is 17 residues long. As DNA, the CDR3 is TGTGCCAGCACGAGTGGGACAGGGGCTTTTTCGGGAAACACCATATATTTT. Protein: CASTSGTGAFSGNTIYF.

This chain joins TRBV5-6 and TRBJ1-2, with D unclear. CDR3 length equals 11 residues. The germline CDR1 and CDR2 sequences are SGHDT and YYEEEE. V was pared by 4 bases and J by 7 bases, with 8 bases between. CDR3 in DNA: TGTGCCAGCAGCCCGGGAGCTGGCTACACCTTC. It encodes CASSPGAGYTF.

This clone turned up a few times. The chain employs TRBV6-1 and TRBJ1-3, with no clear D. The CDR3 runs to 12 residues. Between the trimmed V and J ends, which lost 2 bases and 15 bases, there was a span of 14 bases. The germline gives CDR1 MNHNS, CDR2 SASEGT. DNA of the CDR3: TGTGCCAGCAGTGAACGTTCCCGGGTCAAATATTTT. This translates into CASSERSRVKYF.

The CDR3 DNA follows: TGTGCCAGCAGCGTAGGGGGACAGGGCCAGCATGAGCAGTTCTTC. Translated: CASSVGGQGQHEQFF. The rearrangement uses TRBV9 and TRBJ2-1; 9 bases map to TRBD1. V shed 0 bases, J shed 8 bases, and the junction held 6 bases outside the gene matches. CDR1 is SGDLS and CDR2 is YYNGEE in the germline V gene. CDR3 length: 15 residues.